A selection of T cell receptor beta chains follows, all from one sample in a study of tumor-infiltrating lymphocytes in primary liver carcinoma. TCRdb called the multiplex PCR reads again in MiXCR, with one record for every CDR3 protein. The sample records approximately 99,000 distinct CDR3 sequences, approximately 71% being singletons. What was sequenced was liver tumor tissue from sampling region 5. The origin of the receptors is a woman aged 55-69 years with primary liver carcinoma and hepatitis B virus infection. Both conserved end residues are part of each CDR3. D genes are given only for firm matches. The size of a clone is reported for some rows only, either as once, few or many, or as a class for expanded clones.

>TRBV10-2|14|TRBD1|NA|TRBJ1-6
CDSKSGQGNSPLHF
TGCGACAGCAAATCTGGACAGGGTAATTCACCCCTCCACTTT
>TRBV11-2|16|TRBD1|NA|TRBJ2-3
CVSSLSGQAITDTQYF
TGTGTCAGCAGCTTATCCGGACAGGCGATCACAGATACACAGTATTTT
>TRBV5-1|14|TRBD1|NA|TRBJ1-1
CTSSLGQGHTEAFF
TGCACCAGCAGCTTGGGACAGGGACACACTGAAGCTTTCTTT
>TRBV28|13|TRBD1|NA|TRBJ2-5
CASRETGHETQYF
TGTGCCAGTAGGGAGACAGGGCATGAGACCCAGTACTTC
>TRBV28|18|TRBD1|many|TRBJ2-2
CASSPVARDRGGTGELFF
TGTGCCAGCAGTCCCGTGGCCCGGGACAGGGGCGGGACCGGGGAGCTGTTTTTT
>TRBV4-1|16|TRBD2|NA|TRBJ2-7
CANSQGSGRAGYEQYF
TGCGCCAACAGCCAAGGAAGCGGGAGGGCCGGGTACGAGCAGTACTTC
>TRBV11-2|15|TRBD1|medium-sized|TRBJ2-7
CASSLAGQPSYEQYF
TGTGCCAGCAGCTTAGCGGGACAGCCCTCCTACGAGCAGTACTTC
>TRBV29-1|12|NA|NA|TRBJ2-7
CSIYTETYEQYF
TGCAGCATCTACACAGAGACCTACGAGCAGTATTTC
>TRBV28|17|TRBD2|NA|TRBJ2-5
CASSRGLAGTVQETQCF
TGTGCCAGCAGCCGCGGACTAGCGGGAACAGTCCAAGAGACCCAGTGCTTC
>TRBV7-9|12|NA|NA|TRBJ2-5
CARSPLQETQYF
TGTGCCAGGAGCCCCCTACAAGAGACCCAGTACTTC
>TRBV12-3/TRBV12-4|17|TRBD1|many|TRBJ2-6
CASSPGQGGTGANVLTF
TGTGCCAGCAGTCCAGGACAGGGGGGTACTGGGGCCAACGTCCTGACTTTC
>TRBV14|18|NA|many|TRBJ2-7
CASSHKRGGGVGSYEQYF
TGTGCCAGCAGCCATAAGAGGGGAGGGGGCGTCGGGTCCTACGAGCAGTACTTC
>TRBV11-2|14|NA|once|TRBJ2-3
CANSLVGSTDSQYF
TGTGCCAATAGCTTAGTTGGGAGCACAGATTCGCAGTATTTT
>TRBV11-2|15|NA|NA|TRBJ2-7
CASILAPTGAYEQYF
TGTGCCAGCATCTTAGCCCCGACGGGGGCCTACGAGCAGTACTTC
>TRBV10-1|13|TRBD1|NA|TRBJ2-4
CASSEVGGQVQYF
TGCGCCAGCAGTGAGGTGGGGGGACAGGTACAGTACTTC
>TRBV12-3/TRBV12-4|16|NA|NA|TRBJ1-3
CASGLRFGGSGNTIYF
TGTGCCAGCGGTTTAAGGTTCGGGGGTAGTGGAAACACCATATATTTT
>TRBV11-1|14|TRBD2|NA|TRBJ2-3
CASSLRQRAGGSHF
TGTGCCAGTAGTTTAAGGCAACGTGCGGGAGGGTCTCACTTT
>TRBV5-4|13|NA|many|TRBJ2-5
CASSTGTQETQYF
TGTGCCAGCAGCACCGGGACCCAAGAGACCCAGTACTTC
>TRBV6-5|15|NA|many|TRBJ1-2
CASRIRRTADYGYTF
TGTGCCAGCAGAATTAGGAGGACAGCCGACTATGGCTACACCTTC
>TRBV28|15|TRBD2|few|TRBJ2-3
CASSRPGRGSDTQYF
TGTGCCAGCAGCCGACCCGGGAGGGGCAGCGATACGCAGTATTTT
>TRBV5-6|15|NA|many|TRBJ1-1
CASTLVRGMNTEAFF
TGTGCCAGCACCCTCGTCAGGGGTATGAACACTGAAGCTTTCTTT
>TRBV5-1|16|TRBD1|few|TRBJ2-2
CASSPDRGPYTGELFF
TGCGCCAGCAGCCCGGACAGGGGACCATACACCGGGGAGCTGTTTTTT